The 2 T cell receptor beta chains in this list originate from one sample, sequenced in a study of T cells in pancreatic ductal adenocarcinoma. This table comes from immunoSEQ multiplex PCR, and its TCRdb copy is limited to in-frame clones, with some not included. There are roughly 100,000 clones in the sample; 90% to 95% occur only once, and roughly 3% lies in the top ten. The selected patients with pancreatic ductal adenocarcinoma had surgery but no neoadjuvant therapy. Sequenced input: PBMCs. The receptors shown here come from a human donor with pancreatic ductal adenocarcinoma.

The chain combines TRBV7-9 with TRBJ1-5, with unresolved D. Looked up from germline, CDR1 is SEHNR and CDR2 is FQNEAQ (reference sequence). The length of the CDR3 is 12 residues. V gave up 1 base and J gave up 6 bases, with 4 bases separating them. The CDR3 coding sequence is TGTGCCAGCAGCTTAGACTCTCAGCCCCAGCATTTT. Encoded protein: CASSLDSQPQHF.

This chain uses TRBV6-1 with TRBJ1-2; TRBD1 matches at 7 bases. Germline V lookup: CDR1 MNHNS, CDR2 SASEGT. This CDR3 is built from 14 residues. With 2 bases clipped from V and 3 bases from J, the junction kept 3 bases outside the gene matches. The DNA of the CDR3 is TGTGCCAGCAGTGAACCGGGACAGTACTATGGCTACACCTTC. This sequence encodes CASSEPGQYYGYTF.